Sequencing of this TCR beta chain was carried out in a study of T cell responses to AZD1222 COVID-19 vaccine (TCRdb year 2021). Looking at the study overall: TCR sequencing was performed for 230 to 250 trial participants, of whom about 200 were given two doses of AZD1222 and approximately 26 were given two doses of MenACWY control vaccine. Trial participants were enrolled into age subgroups of 18-55, 56-69 and 70-plus years, which contained 148, 28 and 57 TCR-sequenced participants, respectively.

What the authors observed across the whole study: The 56-69-year group was small, and its depth increase did not reach significance, likely because of low power. Nearly half of unique spike-specific TCRs reportedly recognized epitopes outside regions mutated in the B.1.351 and B.1.1.7 variants. Participants were mostly white British and included more females than males, and it was suggested by the authors that clonal diversity may have been underestimated. No day 14 peak-response samples were available, so repertoires were characterized only after the peak T cell response. Conclusions about previously exposed vaccinees were limited because only a handful of AZD1222 recipients were SARS-CoV-2 seropositive at baseline. After two AZD1222 doses, both the breadth and the depth of spike-specific TCRs were significantly higher than at day 0 and than in MenACWY recipients. The vaccine-associated CD4 TCRs covered the entire spike protein, and the dominant responses fell in regions 160-218 and 743-854.

Read against the paper, the sample's time point label means: about 28 days (+/-7) after the second vaccine dose. Because spike-specific TCR depth and breadth did not differ between the two schedules, AZD1222 recipients who got a second dose at roughly 4 weeks were pooled with those who got a second dose at roughly 12 weeks. Samples from vaccinated people were obtained from the UK trials COV001 and COV002, which included a single-blind randomized controlled phase 2/3 trial of AZD1222 (ChAdOx1 nCoV-19) in healthy adults. For TCRbeta chain sequencing, PBMC samples from trial participants were taken at day 0 and at day 28 after the second dose. V is cut by 3 bases and J by 7 bases, and the space between the germline ends is 16 bases. The CDR3 contains 15 residues, cysteine and phenylalanine counted. Here the CDR3 DNA is all that survives: 45 bases in frame from base 1. CDR1 and CDR2, per the germline V gene, are SGHDT and YYEEEE.

The table lists this clone with a few counts. The antigen this receptor binds is unknown. No base qualities exist here, and no much larger clone lies one base off it. The CDR3 regions of human TCRbeta chains were subjected to immunosequencing. Under the source paper's analysis protocol: TCRs in the repertoires were matched against a reference library of SARS-CoV-2-specific TCRs that had been generated with the MIRA antigen-specificity platform. Breadth was defined as the fraction of unique TCRs that were SARS-CoV-2-associated, and depth was defined as the fraction of total T cells that were SARS-CoV-2-associated. Using the MIRA data, each spike-specific TCR was assigned both to the spike region to which the TCR was reactive and to a CD4 or CD8 class. Log10-transformed breadth and depth values were compared by one-way ANOVA with Sidak's multiple comparisons tests. Drawn from immuneACCESS, this table holds only the in-frame rearrangements with V and J called that TCRdb kept. Clones are partly lost; checked studies trace under half to an unresolved V gene and leave the rest unexplained. From that table come the V and J calls and clone size; the DNA was used to work out D and trimming. The sample has roughly 140,000 clones on record, roughly 88% of them singletons. Roughly 1.7% of the sample is held by the ten biggest clonotypes.

The clonotype originates from an adult who received the AZD1222 COVID-19 vaccine. The rearranged chain carries TRBV5-6 and TRBJ1-4; the best D guess is TRBD1, with 5 bases matching. The material was peripheral blood, obtained 28 days after the second AZD1222 dose. The sequenced DNA: TGTGCCAGCAGCTCAACAGGAGGAGCGGGTGAAAAACTGTTTTTT. Translated, this is CASSSTGGAGEKLFF.